Listed below are T cell receptor beta chains from one sample, sequenced in a study of T cell changes during pregnancy in multiple sclerosis. The protocol was immunoSEQ multiplex PCR, while the TCRdb copy is restricted to in-frame clones and leaves out a portion. Of 65,000 to 90,000 clones in the sample, approximately 89% were seen once. Sequencing used peripheral blood, obtained in the first trimester of pregnancy. All receptors come from a female donor with multiple sclerosis, enrolled in a pregnancy study. CDR3s include the opening cysteine and the closing phenylalanine or tryptophan.

V: TRBV29-1; CDR3: CSVGAGRSTDTQYF
V: TRBV5-1; CDR3: CASSLAVTSEKETQYF
V: TRBV7-3; CDR3: CASSLTGDRETQYF
V: TRBV9; CDR3: CASSVGGDIEKLFF
V: TRBV15; CDR3: CATRGTGHEKLFF
V: TRBV7-9; CDR3: CASSLGANYEQYF
V: TRBV13; CDR3: CASSPPRTGVNTGELFF
V: TRBV4-3; CDR3: CASSQDLFGGGHTDTQYF
V: TRBV15; CDR3: CATSGGQGLSNEKLFF
V: TRBV25-1; CDR3: CASSGRGSNQPQHF
V: TRBV6-4; CDR3: CASSGGRAADTQYF
V: TRBV5-8; CDR3: CASSYGQGGYNEQFF
V: TRBV10-1; CDR3: CASSIQGKDSAETQYF
V: TRBV5-4; CDR3: CASSLDGTVARIQYF
V: TRBV15; CDR3: CATSSSLAVREEQETQYF
V: TRBV2; CDR3: CASTSRQGTNEKLFF
V: TRBV10-3; CDR3: CAIRSRGEDGYTF
V: TRBV5-6; CDR3: CASSAGQGENSPLHF
V: TRBV28; CDR3: CASSFGPLDGYTF
V: TRBV9; CDR3: CASSPHRTTRANEQFF
V: TRBV7-2; CDR3: CASSLALGQGGNTIYF
V: TRBV5-1; CDR3: CASSSLGTAYNEQFF
V: TRBV7-2; CDR3: CASSRNPGQGNQPQHF
V: TRBV4-1; CDR3: CASSQDTGVPLERLQYF
V: TRBV5-4; CDR3: CASSLGLAGGPTGELFF
V: TRBV6-6; CDR3: CASSYPALYSNQPQHF
V: TRBV19; CDR3: CASSFRGPGANVLTF
V: TRBV5-1; CDR3: CASTPGGSPAGYTF
V: TRBV28; CDR3: CASSLLGQPDGQFF
V: TRBV19; CDR3: CASSISRSGGNTIYF
V: TRBV29-1; CDR3: CSVGDNSYEQYF
V: TRBV27; CDR3: CASSYSQGDTEAFF
V: TRBV29-1; CDR3: CSVLGGSGVEAFF
V: TRBV27; CDR3: CASSLGQAYNNSPLHF
V: TRBV5-4; CDR3: CASSVTENQETQYF
V: TRBV2; CDR3: CASSERNREKQYF
V: TRBV5-1; CDR3: CASSLTGYAEAFF
V: TRBV14; CDR3: CASSRDRGHYEQYF
V: TRBV5-7; CDR3: CASSPGGYRGWNGTGELFF
V: TRBV6-4; CDR3: CASRRTGGAKNIQYF
V: TRBV11-3; CDR3: CASSTGQGEVTEAFF
V: TRBV29-1; CDR3: CSVDIGGARGGYTF
V: TRBV4-3; CDR3: CASSQEDRAGANVLTF
V: TRBV7-6; CDR3: CASSLTGTTEAFF
V: TRBV4-1; CDR3: CASSHQNAGTGGELFF
V: TRBV28; CDR3: CASSSPRGTGSYEQYF
V: TRBV6-6; CDR3: CASSYSIGGETQYF
V: TRBV6-1; CDR3: CASSVDRGSGNTIYF
V: TRBV25-1; CDR3: CASSPPGVAGGLEQYF
V: TRBV27; CDR3: CASSLERGGHTGELFF
V: TRBV4-1; CDR3: CASSHLGTGGADTQYF
V: TRBV30; CDR3: CAWSGLAGGLPNNEQYF
V: TRBV2; CDR3: CASRLTGVEQYF
V: TRBV28; CDR3: CASSSRLAGGLGEQYF
V: TRBV13; CDR3: CASSFGLALSYEQYF
V: TRBV9; CDR3: CASSVSPVSGNTIYF
V: TRBV2; CDR3: CASPLDRTSYNEQFF
V: TRBV7-9; CDR3: CASSLEAGGPTDTQYF
V: TRBV6-4; CDR3: CASRDRLGTYNSPLHF